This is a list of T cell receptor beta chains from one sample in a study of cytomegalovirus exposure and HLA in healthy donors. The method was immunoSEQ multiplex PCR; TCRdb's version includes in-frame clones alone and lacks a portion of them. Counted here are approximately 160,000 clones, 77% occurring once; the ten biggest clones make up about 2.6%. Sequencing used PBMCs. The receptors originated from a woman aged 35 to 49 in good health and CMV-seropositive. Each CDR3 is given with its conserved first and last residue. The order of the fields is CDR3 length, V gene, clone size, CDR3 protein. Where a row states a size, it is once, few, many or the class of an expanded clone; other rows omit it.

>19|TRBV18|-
CASSPRQGANPFNTGELFF
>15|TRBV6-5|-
CASSPGTGQNYGYTF
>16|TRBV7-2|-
CASSAYRGGSKNIQYF
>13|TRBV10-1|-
CASSRVSTGELFF
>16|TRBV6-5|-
CASSSTGLPMNTEAFF
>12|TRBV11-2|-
CASRLVNTEAFF
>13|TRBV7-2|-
CASLEGGNNEQFF
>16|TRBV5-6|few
CASSLLTGRYQETQYF
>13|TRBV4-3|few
CASSQLRGQKAFF
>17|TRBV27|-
CASSSRDGVGLNYGYTF
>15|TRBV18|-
CASSPPGGPADTQYF
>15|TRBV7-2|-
CASSLLAGGYNEQFF
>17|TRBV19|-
CASSIISASGYTDTQYF
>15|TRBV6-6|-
CASSGGTGLSYEQYF
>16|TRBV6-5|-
CASSYQGAPNTGELFF